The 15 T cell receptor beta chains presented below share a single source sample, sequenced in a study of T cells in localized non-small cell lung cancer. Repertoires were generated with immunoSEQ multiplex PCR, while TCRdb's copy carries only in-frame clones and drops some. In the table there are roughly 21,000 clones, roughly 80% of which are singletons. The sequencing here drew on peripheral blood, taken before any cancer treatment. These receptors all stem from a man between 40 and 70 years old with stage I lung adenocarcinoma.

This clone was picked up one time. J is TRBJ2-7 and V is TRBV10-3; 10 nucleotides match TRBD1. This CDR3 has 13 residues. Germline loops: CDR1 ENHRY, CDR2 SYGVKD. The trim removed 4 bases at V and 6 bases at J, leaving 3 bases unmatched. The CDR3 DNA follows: TGTGCCATCAGTGGACAGGGGGCGGGCGAGCAGTACTTC. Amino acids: CAISGQGAGEQYF.

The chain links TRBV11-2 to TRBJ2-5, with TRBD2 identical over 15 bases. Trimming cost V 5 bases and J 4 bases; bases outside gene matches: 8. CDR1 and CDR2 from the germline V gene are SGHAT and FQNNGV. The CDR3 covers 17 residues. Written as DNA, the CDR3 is TGTGCCAGCAGCCCCGGACTAGCGGGAGGGCACGGAGAGACCCAGTACTTC. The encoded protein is CASSPGLAGGHGETQYF.

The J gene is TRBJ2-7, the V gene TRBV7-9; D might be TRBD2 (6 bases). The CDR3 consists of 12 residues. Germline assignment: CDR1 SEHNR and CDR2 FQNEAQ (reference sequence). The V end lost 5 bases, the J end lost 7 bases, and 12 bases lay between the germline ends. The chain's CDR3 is CASSLMEGEQYF. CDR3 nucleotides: TGTGCCAGCAGCCTGATGGAGGGGGAGCAGTACTTC.

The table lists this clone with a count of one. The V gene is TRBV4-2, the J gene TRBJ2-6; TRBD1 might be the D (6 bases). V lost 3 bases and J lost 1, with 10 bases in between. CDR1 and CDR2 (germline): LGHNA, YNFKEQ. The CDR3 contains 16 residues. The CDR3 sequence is CASSHGTGSGANVLTF. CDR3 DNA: TGTGCCAGCAGCCACGGTACAGGGTCTGGGGCCAACGTCCTGACTTTC.

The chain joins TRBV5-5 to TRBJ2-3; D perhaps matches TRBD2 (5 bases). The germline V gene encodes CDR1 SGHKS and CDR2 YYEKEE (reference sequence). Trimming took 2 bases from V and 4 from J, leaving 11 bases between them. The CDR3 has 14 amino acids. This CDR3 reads CASSFIGSPDTQYF. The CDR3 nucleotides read TGTGCCAGCAGCTTCATAGGGAGCCCAGATACGCAGTATTTT.

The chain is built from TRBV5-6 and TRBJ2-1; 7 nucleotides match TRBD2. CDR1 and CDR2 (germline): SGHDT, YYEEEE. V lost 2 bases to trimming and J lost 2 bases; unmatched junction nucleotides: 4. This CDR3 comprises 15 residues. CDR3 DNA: TGTGCCAGCAGCTTATGGCTAGCGGCCTACAATGAGCAGTTCTTC. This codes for CASSLWLAAYNEQFF.

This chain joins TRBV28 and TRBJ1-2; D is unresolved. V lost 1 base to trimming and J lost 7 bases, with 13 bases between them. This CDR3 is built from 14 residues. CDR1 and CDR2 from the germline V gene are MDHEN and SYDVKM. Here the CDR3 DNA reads TGTGCCAGCAGTTTATTCGACCCAAGCTTTGGCTACACCTTC. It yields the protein CASSLFDPSFGYTF.

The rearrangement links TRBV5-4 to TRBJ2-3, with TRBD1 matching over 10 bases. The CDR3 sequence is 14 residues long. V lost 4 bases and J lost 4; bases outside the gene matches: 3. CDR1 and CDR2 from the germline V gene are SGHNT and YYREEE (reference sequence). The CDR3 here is CASSRDRGADTQYF. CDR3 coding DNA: TGTGCCAGCAGCAGGGACAGGGGTGCAGATACGCAGTATTTT. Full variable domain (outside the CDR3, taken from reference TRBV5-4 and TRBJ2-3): ETGVTQSPTHLIKTRGQQVTLRCSSQSGHNTVSWYQQALGQGPQFIFQYYREEENGRGNFPPRFSGLQFPNYSSELNVNALELDDSALYLCASSRDRGADTQYFGPGTRLTVL.

The CDR3: CASSLGPGRTETQYF. Here the CDR3 DNA reads TGTGCCAGCAGTTTGGGCCCCGGGAGGACGGAGACCCAGTACTTC. V and J are TRBV6-5 and TRBJ2-5; 7 nucleotides align to TRBD2. V lost 4 bases and J lost 5; bases outside the gene matches: 10. The germline V gene has CDR1 MNHEY and CDR2 SVGAGI. There are 15 residues in the CDR3.

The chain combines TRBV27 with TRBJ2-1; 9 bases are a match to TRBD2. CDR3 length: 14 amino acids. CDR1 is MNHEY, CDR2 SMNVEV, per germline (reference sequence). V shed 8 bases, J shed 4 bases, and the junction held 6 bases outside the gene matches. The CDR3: CASRGSGGYNEQFF. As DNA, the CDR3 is TGTGCCAGCCGGGGTAGCGGGGGATACAATGAGCAGTTCTTC.

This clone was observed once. CDR3 amino acids: CASSLPIGLRNNEQFF. The CDR3 DNA sequence: TGTGCCAGTAGCCTTCCAATCGGCCTCCGAAACAATGAGCAGTTCTTC. This chain joins TRBV19 and TRBJ2-1; D gene ambiguous. Trimming left V 6 bases short and J 5 bases short, with 20 bases between. CDR3 length equals 16 residues. Germline values: CDR1 LNHDA, CDR2 SQIVND (reference sequence).

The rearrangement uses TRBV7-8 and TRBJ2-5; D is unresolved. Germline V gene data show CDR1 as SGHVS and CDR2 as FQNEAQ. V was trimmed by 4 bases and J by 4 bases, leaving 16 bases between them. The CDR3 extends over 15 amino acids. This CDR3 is CASSSGLVSVETQYF. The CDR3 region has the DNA TGTGCCAGCAGCTCGGGCCTTGTGAGCGTAGAGACCCAGTACTTC.

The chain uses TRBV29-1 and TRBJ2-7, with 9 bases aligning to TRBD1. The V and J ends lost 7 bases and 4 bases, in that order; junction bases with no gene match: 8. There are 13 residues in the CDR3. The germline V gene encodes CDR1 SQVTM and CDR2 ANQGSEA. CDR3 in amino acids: CSASGQGDYEQYF. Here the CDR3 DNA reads TGCAGCGCTTCGGGACAGGGCGATTACGAGCAGTACTTC.

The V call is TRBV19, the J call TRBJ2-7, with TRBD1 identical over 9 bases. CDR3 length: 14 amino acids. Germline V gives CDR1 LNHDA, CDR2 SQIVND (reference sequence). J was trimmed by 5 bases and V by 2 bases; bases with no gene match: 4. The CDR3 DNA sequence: TGTGCCAGTAGTATAATCGGGACAGGGAACGAGCAGTACTTC. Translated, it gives CASSIIGTGNEQYF.

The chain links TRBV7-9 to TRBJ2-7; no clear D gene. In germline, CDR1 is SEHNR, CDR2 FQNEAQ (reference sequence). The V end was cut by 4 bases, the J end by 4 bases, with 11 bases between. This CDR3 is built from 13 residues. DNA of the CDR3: TGTGCCAGCAGCTCCGGCCGTGGGTACGAGCAGTACTTC. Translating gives CASSSGRGYEQYF.